This T cell receptor (beta chain) is drawn from a study of blood T cell repertoires in COVID-19. Study-wide context: Researchers got acute and convalescent COVID-19 samples from the United States, Italy and Spain. Sources were T cells, B-cell-depleted T cells, or PBMCs; the material itself was cDNA or gDNA.

Trimming cost V 4 bases and J 5 bases; bases outside gene matches: 15. CDR3 size: 17 residues. Germline lookup yields CDR1 SGHNT and CDR2 YYREEE (reference sequence). In the source study's methods: By means of reference gene primer amplification, nucleated cell counts were estimated. Data came from immunoSEQ multiplex PCR; TCRdb stores just in-frame clones and leaves some out. That table gives V, J and clone size, and the DNA gave D and trimming. The sample has about 280,000 clones, 85% seen once; the top ten hold roughly 13%. The chain is built from TRBV5-4 and TRBJ2-5; the match to TRBD2 covers 9 bases. The TCR sequence derives from a human donor in a cohort sampled during active COVID-19. Sequenced material: peripheral blood. The CDR3 DNA sequence: TGTGCCAGCAGCGGAGGGAGACTAGCGGCTGCGGGGGAGACCCAGTACTTC. It is translated as CASSGGRLAAAGETQYF.